The present entry profiles one T cell receptor beta chain with its context. This table comes from immunoSEQ multiplex PCR, and its TCRdb copy is limited to in-frame clones, with some not included. Among under 200,000 clones, roughly nine tenths were seen once, and the ten largest hold roughly 11%. This sample is part of a study of blood T cell repertoires in COVID-19. Germline V gene lookup returns CDR1 SGHTA and CDR2 FQGNSA. The CDR3 spans 14 residues. V lost 1 base to trimming and J lost 2 bases, with 8 bases between them. This clonotype was sampled from a woman aged 55-70 years with COVID-19, enrolled during active disease. The specimen was peripheral blood. This chain connects TRBV7-2 to TRBJ1-2; D gene ambiguous. Written as DNA, the CDR3 is TGTGCCAGCAGCTTAGGTTGGGCAAACTATGGCTACACCTTC. Encoded protein: CASSLGWANYGYTF.